The 3 T cell receptor beta chains listed next were all sequenced from one sample in a study of shared clonotypes between healthy human individuals. The repertoire was sequenced with immunoSEQ multiplex PCR; TCRdb's copy has only in-frame clones and lacks some. The data hold about 2 million clones, with approximately 95% observed a single time. Material for sequencing was naive CD4+ T cells sorted from blood. The subset: CD45RA+ positively selected. The receptors stem from a young man in good health.

The chain uses TRBV13 and TRBJ2-7, with 7 bases matching TRBD2. Germline V gene sequence: CDR1 PRHDT, CDR2 FYEKMQ (reference sequence). There are 14 residues in the CDR3. The J segment lost 6 bases and the V segment lost 6 bases, leaving 11 bases of the junction unmatched. The CDR3: CASRVAGVPSEQYF. In nucleotides, the CDR3 is TGTGCCAGCAGGGTGGCGGGAGTGCCCAGCGAGCAGTACTTC. The full variable domain, in which reference TRBV13 and TRBJ2-7 provide the parts outside the CDR3, is AAGVIQSPRHLIKEKRETATLKCYPIPRHDTVYWYQQGPGQDPQFLISFYEKMQSDKGSIPDRFSAQQFSDYHSELNMSSLELGDSALYFCASRVAGVPSEQYFGPGTRLTVT.

The rearrangement links TRBV5-1 to TRBJ2-7; 7 positions agree with TRBD2. The CDR3 is made up of 15 amino acids. The ends lost 3 bases at V and 3 bases at J; junction bases unmatched: 9. Germline values: CDR1 SGHRS, CDR2 YFSETQ. The CDR3 protein is CASSSTGGTYYEQYF. Here the CDR3 DNA reads TGCGCCAGCAGCTCGACGGGGGGAACTTACTACGAGCAGTACTTC. The full variable domain, in which reference TRBV5-1 and TRBJ2-7 provide the parts outside the CDR3, is KAGVTQTPRYLIKTRGQQVTLSCSPISGHRSVSWYQQTPGQGLQFLFEYFSETQRNKGNFPGRFSGRQFSNSRSEMNVSTLELGDSALYLCASSSTGGTYYEQYFGPGTRLTVT.

This sequence joins TRBV10-2 and TRBJ1-6; 7 bases line up with TRBD1. Germline V lookup: CDR1 WSHSY, CDR2 SAAADI. The junction had 12 bases not matched to a gene; V was cut back by 0 bases and J by 7 bases. The CDR3 loop spans 18 amino acids. The CDR3 is CASSESRGGAFGNSPLHF. CDR3 DNA: TGCGCCAGCAGTGAGTCGAGAGGGGGCGCTTTTGGAAATTCACCCCTCCACTTT.